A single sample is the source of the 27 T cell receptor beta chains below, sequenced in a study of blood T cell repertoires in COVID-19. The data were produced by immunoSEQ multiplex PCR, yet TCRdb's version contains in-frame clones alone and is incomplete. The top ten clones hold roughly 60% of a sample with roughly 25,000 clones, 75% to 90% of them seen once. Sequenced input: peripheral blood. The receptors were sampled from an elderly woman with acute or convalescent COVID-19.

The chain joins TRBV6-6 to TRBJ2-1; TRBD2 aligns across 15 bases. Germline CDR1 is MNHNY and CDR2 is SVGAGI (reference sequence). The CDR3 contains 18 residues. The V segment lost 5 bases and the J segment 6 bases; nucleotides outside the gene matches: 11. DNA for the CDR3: TGTGCCAGCAGTCGCGCTGGACTAGCGGGGGGGCCGCCCAATGAGCAGTTCTTC. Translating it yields CASSRAGLAGGPPNEQFF.

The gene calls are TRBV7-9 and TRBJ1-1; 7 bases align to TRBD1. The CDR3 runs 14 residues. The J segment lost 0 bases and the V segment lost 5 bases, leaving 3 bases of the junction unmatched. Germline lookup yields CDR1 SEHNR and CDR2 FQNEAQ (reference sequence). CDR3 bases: TGTGCCAGCAGCGGAGGACAGGTGAACACTGAAGCTTTCTTT. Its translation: CASSGGQVNTEAFF.

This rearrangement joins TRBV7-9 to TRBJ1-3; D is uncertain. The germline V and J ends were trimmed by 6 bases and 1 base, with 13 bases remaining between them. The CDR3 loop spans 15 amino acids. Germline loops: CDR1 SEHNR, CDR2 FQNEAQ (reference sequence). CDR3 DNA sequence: TGTGCCAGCAGTAGCCCACGTGGGTCTGGAAACACCATATATTTT. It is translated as CASSSPRGSGNTIYF. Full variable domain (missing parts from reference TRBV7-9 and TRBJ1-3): DTGVSQNPRHKITKRGQNVTFRCDPISEHNRLYWYRQTLGQGPEFLTYFQNEAQLEKSRLLSDRFSAERPKGSFSTLEIQRTEQGDSAMYLCASSSPRGSGNTIYFGEGSWLTVV.

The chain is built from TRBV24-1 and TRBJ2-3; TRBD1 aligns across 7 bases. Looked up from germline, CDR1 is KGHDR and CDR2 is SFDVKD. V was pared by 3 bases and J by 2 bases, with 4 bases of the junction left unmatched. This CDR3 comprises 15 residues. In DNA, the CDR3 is TGTGCCACCAGTGATGACGGACAGGTCACAGATACGCAGTATTTT. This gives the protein CATSDDGQVTDTQYF.

The CDR3 is CASSELGLATDTQYF. CDR3 sequence (DNA): TGTGCCAGCAGTGAACTCGGACTAGCCACAGATACGCAGTATTTT. The chain employs TRBV6-1 and TRBJ2-3; the match to TRBD2 covers 8 bases. After removal of 2 bases from V and 2 bases from J, the junction contained 3 bases not matched to a gene. The CDR3 covers 15 residues. Germline V CDR1 and CDR2: MNHNS, SASEGT.

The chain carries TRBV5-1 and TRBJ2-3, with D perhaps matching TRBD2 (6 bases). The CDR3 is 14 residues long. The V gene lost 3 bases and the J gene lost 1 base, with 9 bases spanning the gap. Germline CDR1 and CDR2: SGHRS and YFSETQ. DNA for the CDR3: TGCGCCAGCAGCTCCAGGGAGGGCACAGATACGCAGTATTTT. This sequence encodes CASSSREGTDTQYF. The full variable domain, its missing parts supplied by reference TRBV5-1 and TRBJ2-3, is KAGVTQTPRYLIKTRGQQVTLSCSPISGHRSVSWYQQTPGQGLQFLFEYFSETQRNKGNFPGRFSGRQFSNSRSEMNVSTLELGDSALYLCASSSREGTDTQYFGPGTRLTVL.

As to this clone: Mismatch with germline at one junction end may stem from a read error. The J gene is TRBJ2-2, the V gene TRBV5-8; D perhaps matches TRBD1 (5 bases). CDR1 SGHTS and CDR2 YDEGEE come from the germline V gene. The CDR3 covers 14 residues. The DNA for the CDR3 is TGTGCCAGCAGCTCTCGACAGACCACCTGGGAGCTGTTTTTT. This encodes CASSSRQTTWELFF.

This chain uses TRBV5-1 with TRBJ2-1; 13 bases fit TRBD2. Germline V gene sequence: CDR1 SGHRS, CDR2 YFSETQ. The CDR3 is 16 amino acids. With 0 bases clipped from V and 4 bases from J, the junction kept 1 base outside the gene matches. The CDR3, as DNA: TGCGCCAGCAGCTTGGAGACTAGCGGGGGGTACAATGAGCAGTTCTTC. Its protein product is CASSLETSGGYNEQFF.

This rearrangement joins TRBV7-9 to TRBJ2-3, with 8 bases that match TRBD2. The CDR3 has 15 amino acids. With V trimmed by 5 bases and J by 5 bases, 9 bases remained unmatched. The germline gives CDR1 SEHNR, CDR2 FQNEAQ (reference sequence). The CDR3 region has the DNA TGTGCCAGCAGCCCTGTCGGGGGGGGCTTAGATACGCAGTATTTT. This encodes CASSPVGGGLDTQYF. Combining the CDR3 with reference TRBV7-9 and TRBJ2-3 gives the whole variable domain DTGVSQNPRHKITKRGQNVTFRCDPISEHNRLYWYRQTLGQGPEFLTYFQNEAQLEKSRLLSDRFSAERPKGSFSTLEIQRTEQGDSAMYLCASSPVGGGLDTQYFGPGTRLTVL.

CDR3 sequence: CAWSRQDNSPLHF. The CDR3 DNA reads TGTGCCTGGAGTAGACAGGATAATTCACCCCTCCACTTT. The V gene is TRBV30, the J gene TRBJ1-6, with a tentative D call TRBD1 (6 bases). This CDR3 contains 13 residues. V was cut by 2 bases and J by 5 bases, with 7 bases left in between. CDR1 is GTSNPN and CDR2 is SVGIG in the germline V gene (reference sequence).

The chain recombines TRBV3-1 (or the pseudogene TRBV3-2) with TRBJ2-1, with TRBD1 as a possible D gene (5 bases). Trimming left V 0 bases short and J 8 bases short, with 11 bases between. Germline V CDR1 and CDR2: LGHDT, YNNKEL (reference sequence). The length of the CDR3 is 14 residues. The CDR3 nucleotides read TGTGCCAGCAGCCAAGACAGGGAAGGCGATGAGCAGTTCTTC. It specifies CASSQDREGDEQFF.

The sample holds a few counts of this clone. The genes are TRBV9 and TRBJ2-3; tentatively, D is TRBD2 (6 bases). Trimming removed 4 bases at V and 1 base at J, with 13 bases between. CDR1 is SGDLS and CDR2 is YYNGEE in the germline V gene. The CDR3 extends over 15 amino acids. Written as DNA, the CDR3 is TGTGCCAGCAGCTCAACTAGCTCAGGCACAGATACGCAGTATTTT. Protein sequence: CASSSTSSGTDTQYF.

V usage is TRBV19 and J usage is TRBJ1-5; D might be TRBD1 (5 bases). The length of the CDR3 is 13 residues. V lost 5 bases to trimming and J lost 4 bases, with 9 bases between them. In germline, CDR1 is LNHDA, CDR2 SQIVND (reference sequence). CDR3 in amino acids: CASSPEGNQPQHF. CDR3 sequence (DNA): TGTGCCAGTAGTCCGGAGGGGAATCAGCCCCAGCATTTT. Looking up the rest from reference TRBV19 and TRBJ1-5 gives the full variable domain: DGGITQSPKYLFRKEGQNVTLSCEQNLNHDAMYWYRQDPGQGLRLIYYSQIVNDFQKGDIAEGYSVSREKKESFPLTVTSAQKNPTAFYLCASSPEGNQPQHFGDGTRLSIL.

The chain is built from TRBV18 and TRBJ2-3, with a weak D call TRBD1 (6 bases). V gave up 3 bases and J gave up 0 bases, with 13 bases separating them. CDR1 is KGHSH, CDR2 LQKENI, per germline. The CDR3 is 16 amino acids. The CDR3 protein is CASSPGTPSSTDTQYF. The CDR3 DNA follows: TGTGCCAGCTCACCCGGGACACCCTCTAGCACAGATACGCAGTATTTT.

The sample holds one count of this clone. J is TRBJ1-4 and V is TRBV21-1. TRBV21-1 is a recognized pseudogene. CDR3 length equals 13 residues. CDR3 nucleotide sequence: TGTGCCCTTGGCGGGGGGGGTTACGAAAAACTGTTTTTT. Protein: CALGGGGYEKLFF.

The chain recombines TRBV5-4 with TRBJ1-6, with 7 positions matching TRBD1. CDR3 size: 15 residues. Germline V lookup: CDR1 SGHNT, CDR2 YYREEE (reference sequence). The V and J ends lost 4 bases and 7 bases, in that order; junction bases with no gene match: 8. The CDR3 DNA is TGTGCCAGCAGCGCGGGCGGGACAGAGAATTCACCCCTCCACTTT. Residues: CASSAGGTENSPLHF.

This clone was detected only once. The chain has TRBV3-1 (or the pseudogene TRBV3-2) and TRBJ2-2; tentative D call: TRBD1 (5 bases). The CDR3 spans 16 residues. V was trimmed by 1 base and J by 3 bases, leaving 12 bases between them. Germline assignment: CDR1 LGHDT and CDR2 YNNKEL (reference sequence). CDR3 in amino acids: CASSQVQGPYTGELFF. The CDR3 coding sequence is TGTGCCAGCAGCCAAGTCCAGGGTCCCTACACCGGGGAGCTGTTTTTT.

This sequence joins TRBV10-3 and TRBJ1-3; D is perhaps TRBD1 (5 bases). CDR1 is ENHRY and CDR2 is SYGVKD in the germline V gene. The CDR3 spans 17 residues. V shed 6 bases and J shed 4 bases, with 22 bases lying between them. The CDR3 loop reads CAISSRRDVGSGNTIYF. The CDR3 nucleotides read TGTGCCATCAGCTCACGGAGGGACGTCGGTTCAGGAAACACCATATATTTT.

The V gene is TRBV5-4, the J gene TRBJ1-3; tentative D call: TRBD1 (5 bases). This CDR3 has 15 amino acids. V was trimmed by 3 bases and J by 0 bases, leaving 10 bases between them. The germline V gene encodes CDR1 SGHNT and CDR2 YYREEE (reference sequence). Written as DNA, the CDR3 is TGTGCCAGCAGCTGGGGGGGTCTCTCTGGAAACACCATATATTTT. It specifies CASSWGGLSGNTIYF.

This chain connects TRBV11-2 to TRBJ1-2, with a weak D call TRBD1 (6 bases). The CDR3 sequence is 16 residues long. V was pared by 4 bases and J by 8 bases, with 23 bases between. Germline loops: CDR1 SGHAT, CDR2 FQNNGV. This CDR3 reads CASSSQGRLEARGYTF. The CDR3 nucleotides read TGTGCCAGCAGCTCACAGGGACGGCTAGAAGCGAGGGGCTACACCTTC.

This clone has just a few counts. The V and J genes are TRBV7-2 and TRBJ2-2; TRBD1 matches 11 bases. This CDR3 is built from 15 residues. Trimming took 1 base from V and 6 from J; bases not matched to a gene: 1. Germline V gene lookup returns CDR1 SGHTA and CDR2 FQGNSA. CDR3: CASSLGGQGAGELFF. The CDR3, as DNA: TGTGCCAGCAGCTTAGGGGGACAGGGGGCCGGGGAGCTGTTTTTT.

The CDR3 DNA reads as TGTGCCAGCAGCTTACGCGGTGCTGGAAACACCATATATTTT. As protein: CASSLRGAGNTIYF. The chain combines TRBV11-3 with TRBJ1-3, with no clear D. V lost 2 bases to trimming and J lost 2 bases, with 7 bases between them. Germline V lookup: CDR1 SGHNT, CDR2 YENEEA. This CDR3 contains 14 residues.

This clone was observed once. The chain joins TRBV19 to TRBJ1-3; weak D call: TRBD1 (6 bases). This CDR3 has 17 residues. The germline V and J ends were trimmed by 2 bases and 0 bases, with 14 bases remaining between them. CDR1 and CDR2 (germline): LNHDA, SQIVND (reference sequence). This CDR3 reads CASSIRDTRFSGNTIYF. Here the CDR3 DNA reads TGTGCCAGTAGTATACGGGACACCCGGTTCTCTGGAAACACCATATATTTT.

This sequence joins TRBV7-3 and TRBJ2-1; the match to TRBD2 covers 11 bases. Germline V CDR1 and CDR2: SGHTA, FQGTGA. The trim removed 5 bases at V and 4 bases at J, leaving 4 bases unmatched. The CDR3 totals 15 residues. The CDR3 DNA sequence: TGTGCCAGCAGCGCGGGACTAGCGGAGTACAATGAGCAGTTCTTC. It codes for CASSAGLAEYNEQFF. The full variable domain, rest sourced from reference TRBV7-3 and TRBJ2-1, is GAGVSQTPSNKVTEKGKYVELRCDPISGHTALYWYRQSLGQGPEFLIYFQGTGAADDSGLPNDRFFAVRPEGSVSTLKIQRTERGDSAVYLCASSAGLAEYNEQFFGPGTRLTVL.

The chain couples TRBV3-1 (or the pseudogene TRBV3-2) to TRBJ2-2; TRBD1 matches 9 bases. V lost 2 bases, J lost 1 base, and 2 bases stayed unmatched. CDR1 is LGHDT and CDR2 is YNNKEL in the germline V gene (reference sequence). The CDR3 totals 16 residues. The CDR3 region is CASSQPGQGNTGELFF. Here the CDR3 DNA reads TGTGCCAGCAGCCAACCGGGACAGGGGAACACCGGGGAGCTGTTTTTT.

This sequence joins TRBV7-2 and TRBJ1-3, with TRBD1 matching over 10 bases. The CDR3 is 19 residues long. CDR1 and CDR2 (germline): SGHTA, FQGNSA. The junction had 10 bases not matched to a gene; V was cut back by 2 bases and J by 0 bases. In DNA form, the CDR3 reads TGTGCCAGCAGCTTATTTGGGACAGGGGCGTTAGGCTCTGGAAACACCATATATTTT. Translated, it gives CASSLFGTGALGSGNTIYF.

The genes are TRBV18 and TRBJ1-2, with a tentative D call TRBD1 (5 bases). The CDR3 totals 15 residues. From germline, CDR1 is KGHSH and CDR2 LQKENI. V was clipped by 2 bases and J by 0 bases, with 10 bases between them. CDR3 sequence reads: CASSPSAGPNYGYTF. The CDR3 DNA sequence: TGTGCCAGCTCACCATCCGCAGGGCCTAACTATGGCTACACCTTC. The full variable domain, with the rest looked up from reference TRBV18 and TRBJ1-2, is NAGVMQNPRHLVRRRGQEARLRCSPMKGHSHVYWYRQLPEEGLKFMVYLQKENIIDESGMPKERFSAEFPKEGPSILRIQQVVRGDSAAYFCASSPSAGPNYGYTFGSGTRLTVV.